This TCR beta chain is drawn from a study of human T cells and chemical hapten exposure. Study-wide context: Per-sample TCR yield variation was attributed mainly to small pooled library volume differences.

The template was total RNA from unfractionated whole blood. The library gave individual cDNA molecules unique molecular identifiers. Original data processing: Per sample, the median was around 96,000 TCRs, with values from around 24,000 to 710,000. TCRdb processed the 5' RACE reads anew with MiXCR; each CDR3 protein has one entry. The V and J calls reflect TCRdb's pipeline rather than the authors' work. Of 120,000 to 150,000 distinct CDR3 sequences in the sample, about 4.3% were seen once. The germline V gene encodes CDR1 MNHEY and CDR2 SMNVEV (reference sequence). V gave up 3 bases and J gave up 2 bases; unmatched junction bases: 6. CDR3 size: 15 residues. General study findings and limits: Sensitization with DPC brought no change to TCRs above 1 in 1000 in frequency.

There are a few counts of this clonotype. The antigen is not known. This TCR derives from a female donor in good health. The chain uses TRBV27 and TRBJ2-7; 8 nucleotides match TRBD1. Written as DNA, the CDR3 is TGTGCCAGCAGTTTTCGGCAGGGGGCTGCCTACGAGCAGTACTTC. Encoded protein: CASSFRQGAAYEQYF.